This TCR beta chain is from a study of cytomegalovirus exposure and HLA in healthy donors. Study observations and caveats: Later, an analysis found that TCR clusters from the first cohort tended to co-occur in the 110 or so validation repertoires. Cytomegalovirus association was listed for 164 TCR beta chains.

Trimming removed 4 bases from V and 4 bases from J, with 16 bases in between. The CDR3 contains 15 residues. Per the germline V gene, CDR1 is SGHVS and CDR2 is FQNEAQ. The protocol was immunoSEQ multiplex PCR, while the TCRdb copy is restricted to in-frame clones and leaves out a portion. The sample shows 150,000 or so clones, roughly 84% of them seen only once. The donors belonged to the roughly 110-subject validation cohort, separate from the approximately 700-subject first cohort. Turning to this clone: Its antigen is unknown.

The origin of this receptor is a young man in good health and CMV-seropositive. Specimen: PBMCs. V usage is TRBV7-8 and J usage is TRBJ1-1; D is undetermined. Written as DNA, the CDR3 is TGTGCCAGCAGCTCCCAAGGAGTTCGGGGCACTGAAGCTTTCTTT. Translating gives CASSSQGVRGTEAFF.